This T cell receptor beta chain is drawn from a study of CD8+CD57+ T cells in acquired aplastic anemia (dated 2018 in TCRdb). Study-level background: Extracted DNA from sorted CD4+ and CD8+ cells averaged around 3.4 ug, ranging from about 0.17 to 30 ug. Mean read counts for healthy donor samples were around 10 million for CD4+ cells and 11.0 million for CD8+ cells.

Spanning cysteine to phenylalanine, the CDR3 consists of 15 amino acids. Of all the DNA, just the CDR3 is kept, 45 bases in frame from base 1. Trimming removed 0 bases from V and 1 base from J, leaving 10 bases between the germline ends. Taken from the germline V gene, the CDR1 and CDR2 loops are SGHTA and FQGNSA. Profiling of TCR beta VDJ combinations and CDR3 sequences used genomic DNA as the template. An Illumina HiSeq 2000 was used for TCR repertoire sequencing. Processing in the source paper ran as follows. TRBV/TRBJ rearrangement plots, CDR3 size and DJ length profiles, and Simpson's diversity index were used to evaluate the repertoires. Whichever DNA sequence was most abundant in the deep sequencing data was defined as the immunodominant clone. CDR3 amino acid sequences were checked for sharing between subjects and were compared against published repertoires and the VDJdb database. The public reads were quality trimmed at Q25 with fastp and then assembled into clones with MiXCR by TCRdb, keeping productive beta chains. Rows are unified per CDR3 protein, each entry keeping the most common DNA and genes. It is TCRdb's table, rather than the study itself, that gives the V and J calls and clone size. This sample is represented by a few hundred thousand distinct CDR3 sequences; 34% of them were singletons. 1% to 1.3% of the sample rests with the top ten.

Beyond this particular receptor, the publication reports: About 28 CD8+ CDR3 sequences were found in both patients and controls but appeared to be highly expressed in patients and within the immunodominant clones of the patients. CD8+ Simpson's diversity did not differ significantly between patients and healthy controls (P=0.060).

The table lists this clonotype with many counts. What this receptor recognizes is not known. No base quality information exists; no much larger clone differs at one position. TCR repertoires of sorted CD4+ and CD8+ blood T cells from severe aplastic anemia patients and healthy subjects were deep-sequenced in the study. Ficoll-Paque density gradient centrifugation was used to isolate peripheral blood mononuclear cells. Before DNA extraction, CD4+ and CD8+ T cells were sorted by FACS or by magnetic beads. The sequencing sample was made of sorted CD4+, CD8+, or CD8+CD57+ T cells (not recorded which) from PBMCs. This receptor was obtained from a human donor in good health, serving as a control. The chain joins TRBV7-2 to TRBJ2-7, with the identity of the D gene unclear. The DNA sequence is TGTGCCAGCAGCTTAGCTAATACCGTTTCCTACGAGCAGTACTTC. The translation is CASSLANTVSYEQYF.